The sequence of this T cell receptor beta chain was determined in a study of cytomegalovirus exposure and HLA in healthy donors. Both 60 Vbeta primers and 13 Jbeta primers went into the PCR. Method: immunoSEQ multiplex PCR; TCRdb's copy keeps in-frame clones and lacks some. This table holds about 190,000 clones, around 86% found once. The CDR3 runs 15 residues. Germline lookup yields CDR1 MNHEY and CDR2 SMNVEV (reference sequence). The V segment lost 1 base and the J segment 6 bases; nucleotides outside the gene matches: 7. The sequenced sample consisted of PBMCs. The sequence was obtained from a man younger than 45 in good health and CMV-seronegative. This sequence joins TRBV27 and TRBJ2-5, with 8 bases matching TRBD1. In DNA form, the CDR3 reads TGTGCCAGCAGTTTATGGGCAGGGGGCATGAAGACCCAGTACTTC. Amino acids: CASSLWAGGMKTQYF.